These 4 T cell receptor beta chains came from one sample sequenced in a study of blood T cells in healthy people across ages. Next came a second PCR, run for roughly 6 to 11 cycles, which used a sample-barcoded 5' primer along with a J-beta primer mix. One entry per CDR3 protein results from TCRdb running MiXCR on the 5' RACE reads. Of about 970,000 distinct CDR3 sequences listed, 45% to 60% are singletons. The sequenced material came from blood. These receptors came from a woman aged 55-70 years in good health.

This clonotype turned up a few times. J is TRBJ1-1 and V is TRBV7-2; D is unclear. The germline V gene has CDR1 SGHTA and CDR2 FQGNSA. V shed 1 base and J shed 6 bases, with 12 bases lying between them. The CDR3 length is 14 residues. The CDR3 DNA follows: TGTGCCAGCAGCTTAGGGAGGGAGATCGCTGAAGCTTTCTTT. Amino acid sequence: CASSLGREIAEAFF.

The rearrangement links TRBV5-1 to TRBJ2-5; possibly TRBD1 for D (5 bases). The CDR3 sequence is 13 residues long. Trimming took 8 bases from V and 1 from J, leaving 12 bases between them. Germline lookup yields CDR1 SGHRS and CDR2 YFSETQ. The DNA of the CDR3 is TGCGCCAGTGCCGACAGCACCCAAGAGACCCAGTACTTC. Translation: CASADSTQETQYF.

This clonotype was seen more than once but under ten times. V and J are TRBV7-2 and TRBJ1-2; no firm D call. V lost 7 bases and J lost 8, with 17 bases in between. The CDR3 contains 13 residues. CDR1 SGHTA and CDR2 FQGNSA come from the germline V gene. The CDR3 region has the DNA TGTGCCAGCACCCTCCAGTCTGTGGGGGGCTACACCTTC. Amino acid sequence: CASTLQSVGGYTF.

The chain joins TRBV7-9 to TRBJ1-1; 9 nucleotides align to TRBD1. CDR3 length equals 17 residues. J was trimmed by 2 bases and V by 1 base; bases with no gene match: 8. The germline V gene encodes CDR1 SEHNR and CDR2 FQNEAQ (reference sequence). The CDR3 DNA reads TGTGCCAGCAGCTTAGTAGGGACAGGGAATTTTAACACTGAAGCTTTCTTT. Amino acids: CASSLVGTGNFNTEAFF.